The clone carrying this T cell receptor beta chain has only one observation. This sample stems from a study of blood T cell repertoires in COVID-19. Background on the study: Acute and convalescent COVID-19 samples came from the United States, Italy and Spain. T cells, B-cell-depleted T cells, or PBMCs provided the cDNA or gDNA that served as material.

V was shortened by 2 bases and J by 1 base, with 10 bases between the two germline ends. Germline loops: CDR1 SGHDT, CDR2 YYEEEE. The CDR3 extends over 15 amino acids. As processed by the authors: Reference gene primer amplification gave nucleated cell count estimates. The assay was immunoSEQ multiplex PCR, and TCRdb's table has in-frame clones only and misses some. V and J calls and clone size are as listed in that table; D and trimming were resolved from the DNA. The table records approximately 110,000 clones, approximately 85% of them present only once. The source material was peripheral blood. This TCR was recovered from a man aged 35 to 55 with acute or convalescent COVID-19. V and J are TRBV5-6 and TRBJ2-4; D unclear. CDR3 in amino acids: CASSFRSWAKNIQYF. The DNA of the CDR3 is TGTGCCAGCAGCTTCAGGTCGTGGGCCAAAAACATTCAGTACTTC.